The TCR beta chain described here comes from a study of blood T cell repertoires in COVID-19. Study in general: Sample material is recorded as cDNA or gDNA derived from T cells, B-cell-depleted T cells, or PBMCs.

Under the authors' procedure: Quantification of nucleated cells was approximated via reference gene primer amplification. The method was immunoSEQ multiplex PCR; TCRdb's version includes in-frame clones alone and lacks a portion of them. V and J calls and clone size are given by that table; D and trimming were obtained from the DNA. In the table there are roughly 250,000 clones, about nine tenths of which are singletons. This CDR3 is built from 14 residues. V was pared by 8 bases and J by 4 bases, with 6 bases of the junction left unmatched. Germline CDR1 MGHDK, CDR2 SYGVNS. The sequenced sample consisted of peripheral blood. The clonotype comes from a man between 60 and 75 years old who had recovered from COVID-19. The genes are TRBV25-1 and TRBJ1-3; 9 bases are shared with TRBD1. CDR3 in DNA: TGTGCCAGCGGACAGGGGTCGATGGGAAACACCATATATTTT. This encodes CASGQGSMGNTIYF.